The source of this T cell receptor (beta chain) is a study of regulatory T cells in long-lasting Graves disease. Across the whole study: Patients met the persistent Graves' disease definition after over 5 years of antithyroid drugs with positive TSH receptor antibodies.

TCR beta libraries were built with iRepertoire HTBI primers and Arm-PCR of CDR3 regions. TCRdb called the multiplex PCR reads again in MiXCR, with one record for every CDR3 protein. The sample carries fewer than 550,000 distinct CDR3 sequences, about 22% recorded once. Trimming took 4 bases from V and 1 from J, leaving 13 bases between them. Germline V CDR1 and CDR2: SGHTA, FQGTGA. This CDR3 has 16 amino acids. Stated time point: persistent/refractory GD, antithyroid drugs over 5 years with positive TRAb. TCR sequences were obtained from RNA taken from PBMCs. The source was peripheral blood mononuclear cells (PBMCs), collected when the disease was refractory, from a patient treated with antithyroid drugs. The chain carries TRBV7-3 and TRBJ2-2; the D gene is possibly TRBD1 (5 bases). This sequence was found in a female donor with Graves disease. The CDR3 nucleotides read TGTGCCAGCAGCTCTCCATCAACAGGGAACACCGGGGAGCTGTTTTTT. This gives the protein CASSSPSTGNTGELFF.